Given below is one T cell receptor beta chain in context. Its antigen is unknown. The record originates from a study of T cell responses to AZD1222 COVID-19 vaccine. Study conclusions and caveats: Close to half of all spike-specific TCRs reportedly target regions of the variants that are unmutated. Sampled repertoires all dated from after the peak T cell response. Across spike, vaccine-associated CD4 TCRs were found, dominant at 160-218 and 743-854. Most donors were white British and more were female, and clonal diversity was possibly underestimated.

The assay was immunoSEQ multiplex PCR, and TCRdb's table has in-frame clones only and misses some. The repertoire has roughly 180,000 clones, 90% of them found once; the top ten carry about 2.6%. Trimming took 0 bases from V and 0 from J, leaving 5 bases between them. Per the germline V gene, CDR1 is SEHNR and CDR2 is FQNEAQ (reference sequence). The CDR3 totals 15 residues. The chain combines TRBV7-9 with TRBJ1-4; D is uncertain. The sample here was peripheral blood, taken on day 0 of AZD1222 vaccination. This receptor was obtained from an adult in good health. The CDR3 sequence is CASSLAVPTNEKLFF. The CDR3 DNA follows: TGTGCCAGCAGCTTAGCGGTCCCAACTAATGAAAAACTGTTTTTT. Combining the CDR3 with reference TRBV7-9 and TRBJ1-4 gives the whole variable domain DTGVSQNPRHKITKRGQNVTFRCDPISEHNRLYWYRQTLGQGPEFLTYFQNEAQLEKSRLLSDRFSAERPKGSFSTLEIQRTEQGDSAMYLCASSLAVPTNEKLFFGSGTQLSVL.